The 5 T cell receptor beta chains reported below all come from one sample, sequenced in a study of response to subunit inactivated influenza vaccine. In TCRdb, the RT-PCR reads were re-called with MiXCR into one record per CDR3 protein. The sample shows roughly 460,000 distinct CDR3 sequences, roughly 11% of them seen only once. The sequencing used PBMCs from blood, collected 40 to 50 days after vaccination. The receptors here all came from a man aged 50 to 60 who received an inactivated influenza vaccine.

The V and J genes are TRBV11-2 and TRBJ2-7; TRBD2 aligns across 11 bases. Trimming cost V 6 bases and J 4 bases; bases outside gene matches: 17. Looked up from germline, CDR1 is SGHAT and CDR2 is FQNNGV. The CDR3 length is 18 residues. CDR3 nucleotide sequence: TGTGCCAGCAGGCTGACTAGCGGGGTATCCAGCTGGGCTTACGAGCAGTACTTC. It is translated as CASRLTSGVSSWAYEQYF.

The chain couples TRBV9 to TRBJ2-7; the match to TRBD2 covers 8 bases. The J segment lost 0 bases and the V segment lost 0 bases, leaving 5 bases of the junction unmatched. The germline V gene has CDR1 SGDLS and CDR2 YYNGEE. This CDR3 is 16 amino acids long. CDR3 region: CASSVATGGLSYEQYF. CDR3 coding DNA: TGTGCCAGCAGCGTAGCTACGGGGGGGCTCTCCTACGAGCAGTACTTC.

The chain uses TRBV7-9 and TRBJ2-3; TRBD2 matches 7 bases. Germline lookup yields CDR1 SEHNR and CDR2 FQNEAQ (reference sequence). After removal of 5 bases from V and 5 bases from J, the junction contained 7 bases not matched to a gene. The CDR3 loop spans 14 amino acids. This CDR3 is CASSTGLVGDTQYF. The CDR3 DNA reads as TGTGCCAGCAGCACCGGACTAGTTGGAGATACGCAGTATTTT.

The table lists this clonotype with a few counts. The rearrangement joins TRBV4-3 to TRBJ2-7, with D perhaps matching TRBD2 (7 bases). Germline CDR1 reads LGHNA; CDR2 reads YSLEER. Between the trimmed V and J ends, which lost 4 bases and 0 bases, there was a span of 16 bases. This CDR3 has 16 residues. CDR3 nucleotides: TGCGCCAGCAGCCGGGGGGGGCAGGCGAGCTCCTACGAGCAGTACTTC. This sequence encodes CASSRGGQASSYEQYF.

Notes on this clonotype: This could be a read error, since a much larger clone is one nucleotide away. The rearrangement links TRBV7-2 to TRBJ2-5; the D gene is possibly TRBD2 (5 bases). The CDR3 has 17 residues. Per the germline V gene, CDR1 is SGHTA and CDR2 is FQGNSA. The ends were cut back, 5 bases at V and 1 base at J, with 20 bases in the middle. This chain's CDR3 is CASSPGYLSGIQETQYF. The CDR3 DNA is TGTGCCAGCAGCCCGGGTTATCTATCGGGGATCCAAGAGACCCAGTACTTC.